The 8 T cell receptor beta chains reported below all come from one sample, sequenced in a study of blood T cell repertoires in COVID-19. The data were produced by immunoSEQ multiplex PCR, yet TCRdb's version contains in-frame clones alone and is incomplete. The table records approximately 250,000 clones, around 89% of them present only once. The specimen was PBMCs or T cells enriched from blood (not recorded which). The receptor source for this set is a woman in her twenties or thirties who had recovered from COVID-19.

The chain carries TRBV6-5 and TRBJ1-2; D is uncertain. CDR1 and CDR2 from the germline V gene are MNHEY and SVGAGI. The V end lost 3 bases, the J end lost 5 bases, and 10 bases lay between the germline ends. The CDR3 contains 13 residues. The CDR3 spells CASSYFGEYGYTF. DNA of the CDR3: TGTGCCAGCAGTTATTTCGGTGAATATGGCTACACCTTC.

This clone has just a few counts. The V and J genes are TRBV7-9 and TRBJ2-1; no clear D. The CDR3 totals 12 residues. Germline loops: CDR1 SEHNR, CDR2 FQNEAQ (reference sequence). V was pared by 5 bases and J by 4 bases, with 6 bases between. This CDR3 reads CASSHKYNEQFF. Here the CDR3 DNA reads TGTGCCAGCAGCCACAAATACAATGAGCAGTTCTTC.

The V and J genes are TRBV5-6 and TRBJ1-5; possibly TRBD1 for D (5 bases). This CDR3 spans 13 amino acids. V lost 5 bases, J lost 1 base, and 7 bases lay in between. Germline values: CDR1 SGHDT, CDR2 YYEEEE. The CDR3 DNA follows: TGTGCCAGCAGGAAGGGGAGCAATCAGCCCCAGCATTTT. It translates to CASRKGSNQPQHF.

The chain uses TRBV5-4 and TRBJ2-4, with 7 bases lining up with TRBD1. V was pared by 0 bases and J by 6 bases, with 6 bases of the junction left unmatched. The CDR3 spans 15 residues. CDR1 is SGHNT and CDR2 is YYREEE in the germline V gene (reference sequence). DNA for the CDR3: TGTGCCAGCAGCTTGGCCCCGACAGGGTCAAACATTCAGTACTTC. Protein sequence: CASSLAPTGSNIQYF.

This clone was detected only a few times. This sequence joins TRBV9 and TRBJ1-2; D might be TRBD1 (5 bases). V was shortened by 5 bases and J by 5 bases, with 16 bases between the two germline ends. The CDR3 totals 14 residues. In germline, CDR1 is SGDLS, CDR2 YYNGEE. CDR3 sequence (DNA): TGTGCCAGCAGTGCTACCCCGGAGGGGTATGGCTACACCTTC. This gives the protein CASSATPEGYGYTF.

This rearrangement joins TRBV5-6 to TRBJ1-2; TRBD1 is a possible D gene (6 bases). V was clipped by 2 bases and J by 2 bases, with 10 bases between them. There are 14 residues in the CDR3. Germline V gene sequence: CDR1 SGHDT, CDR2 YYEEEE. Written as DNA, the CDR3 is TGTGCCAGCAGCTTAAGGACAGTAAACTATGGCTACACCTTC. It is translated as CASSLRTVNYGYTF.

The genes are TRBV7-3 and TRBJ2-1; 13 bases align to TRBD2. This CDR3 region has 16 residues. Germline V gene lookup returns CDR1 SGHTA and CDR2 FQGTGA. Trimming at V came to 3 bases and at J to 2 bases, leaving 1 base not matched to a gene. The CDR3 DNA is TGTGCCAGCAGCTTTGGACTAGCGGGAGCCTACAATGAGCAGTTCTTC. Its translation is CASSFGLAGAYNEQFF.

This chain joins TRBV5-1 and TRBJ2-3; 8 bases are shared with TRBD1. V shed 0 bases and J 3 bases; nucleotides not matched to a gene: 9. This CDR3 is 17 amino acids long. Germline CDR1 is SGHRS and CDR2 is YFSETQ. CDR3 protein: CASSLAVGQGVTDTQYF. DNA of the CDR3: TGCGCCAGCAGCTTGGCCGTTGGACAGGGCGTTACAGATACGCAGTATTTT.